The source of this T cell receptor beta chain is a study of blood T cell repertoires in COVID-19. Study details: The study drew acute and convalescent COVID-19 samples from the United States, Italy and Spain. T cells, B-cell-depleted T cells, or PBMCs supplied cDNA or gDNA.

The protocol was immunoSEQ multiplex PCR, while the TCRdb copy is restricted to in-frame clones and leaves out a portion. The sample holds some 250,000 clones, just over 90% seen once. Germline assignment: CDR1 KGHSH and CDR2 LQKENI. CDR3 length: 15 amino acids. The trim removed 0 bases at V and 9 bases at J, leaving 7 bases unmatched. Clinical history reported by participants formed the basis on which cohorts were assigned. The clonotype originates from a woman in her thirties or forties with acute COVID-19. The sequenced sample was PBMCs or T cells enriched from blood (not recorded which). V gene TRBV18 combines with J gene TRBJ2-1; 8 bases match TRBD1. The CDR3 DNA sequence: TGTGCCAGCTCACCACCCGAACCAGGGGGCGTTGAGCAGTTCTTC. It is translated as CASSPPEPGGVEQFF.